The rows below give T cell receptor beta chains drawn from one sample of a study of control samples from healthy donors and cancer patients. Clones were read by immunoSEQ multiplex PCR, and TCRdb kept only the in-frame ones, dropping some. The data show some 67,000 clones, roughly 90% seen once. Source material: PBMCs. These receptors all stem from a man aged 55 to 70 with lung cancer. Each CDR3 is given with its conserved first and last residue. D genes are given only for firm matches. The listing skips clone size in some rows; elsewhere it reads once, few, many or a size class.

TRBJ1-5	NA	TRBV5-1	NA	TGCGCCAGCAGCTCGGGACAAAACTCCAATCAGCCCCAGCATTTT	CASSSGQNSNQPQHF
TRBJ2-1	NA	TRBV6-6	NA	TGTGCCAGCAGTTACTCATCGGGGTCGTACAATGAGCAGTTCTTC	CASSYSSGSYNEQFF
TRBJ1-1	NA	TRBV30	NA	TGTGCCTGGAGTGGGTTAGGGCAGGCCGGCCCTGAAGCTTTCTTT	CAWSGLGQAGPEAFF
TRBJ1-6	NA	TRBV5-6	NA	TGTGCCAGCAGCTTGGGCGGGTCACCCCTCCACTTT	CASSLGGSPLHF
TRBJ1-2	NA	TRBV10-2	NA	TGCGCCAGCAGTGATAGGAGATATGGCTACACCTTC	CASSDRRYGYTF
TRBJ2-7	TRBD2	TRBV2	NA	TGTGCCAGCAGCTTAGCGGGGGGCCCTTACGAGCAGTACTTC	CASSLAGGPYEQYF
TRBJ1-5	TRBD1	TRBV30	NA	TGTGCCTGGAGTGTTCGGGACAGATGGGGGGAGCCCCAGCATTTT	CAWSVRDRWGEPQHF
TRBJ2-5	NA	TRBV2	NA	TGTGCCAGCAGGAAGCGGGACATTTCAAGGGAGACCCAGTACTTC	CASRKRDISRETQYF
TRBJ1-2	TRBD1	TRBV7-2	once	TGTGCCAGCAGCTTTATGGGACAGGGAGGGTGCACCTTC	CASSFMGQGGCTF
TRBJ2-2	NA	TRBV5-1	NA	TGCGCCAGCACGGGCGGGGCGAACACCGGGGAGCTGTTTTTT	CASTGGANTGELFF
TRBJ1-4	NA	TRBV5-8	NA	TGTGCCAGCAGCTTGGGCAGGGCCGGGCGTGAAAAACTGTTTTTT	CASSLGRAGREKLFF
TRBJ1-1	TRBD1	TRBV4-1	NA	TGCGCCAGCAGCCAAGATCCCGGACAGGTGAACACTGAAGCTTTCTTT	CASSQDPGQVNTEAFF
TRBJ1-2	NA	TRBV7-2	NA	TGTGCCAGCAGCTTGACGGGGGGGGACTATGGCTACACCTTC	CASSLTGGDYGYTF
TRBJ2-3	NA	TRBV7-6	NA	TGTGCCAGCAGCTACCTTTCGAGTGATAGCATAGATACGCAGTATTTT	CASSYLSSDSIDTQYF
TRBJ2-1	NA	TRBV2	NA	TGTGCCAGCAGTGTAAATGAGACAGGTTGGACCAACAATGGCGAGCAGTTCTTC	CASSVNETGWTNNGEQFF